A single sample gave rise to the 9 T cell receptor beta chains below, sequenced in a study of blood T cell repertoires in COVID-19. TCRdb's copy holds only in-frame clones and misses some; the assay was immunoSEQ multiplex PCR. The top ten hold roughly 3% of the sample, which has approximately 240,000 clones, 80% to 85% seen once. The sequenced sample was peripheral blood. The receptors were gathered from a woman aged 30 to 39 who had recovered from COVID-19.

The rearrangement links TRBV18 to TRBJ2-7; 7 bases fit TRBD1. The CDR3 spans 15 residues. The V and J ends lost 5 bases and 2 bases, in that order; junction bases with no gene match: 9. CDR1 and CDR2 (germline): KGHSH, LQKENI. The CDR3, as DNA: TGTGCCAGCTCAGAGGGGGCTGCAGGAGCCTACGAGCAGTACTTC. It is translated as CASSEGAAGAYEQYF.

The chain carries TRBV18 and TRBJ1-2; D may be TRBD1 (6 bases). The germline gives CDR1 KGHSH, CDR2 LQKENI. V was cut by 1 base and J by 4 bases, with 13 bases left in between. This CDR3 contains 15 residues. The CDR3 is CASSPLGGAGYGYTF. The DNA of the CDR3 is TGTGCCAGCTCACCACTCGGGGGGGCAGGCTATGGCTACACCTTC. The full variable domain, rest sourced from reference TRBV18 and TRBJ1-2, is NAGVMQNPRHLVRRRGQEARLRCSPMKGHSHVYWYRQLPEEGLKFMVYLQKENIIDESGMPKERFSAEFPKEGPSILRIQQVVRGDSAAYFCASSPLGGAGYGYTFGSGTRLTVV.

The chain recombines TRBV19 with TRBJ1-1, with D unclear. The V gene's germline CDR1 is LNHDA and CDR2 SQIVND (reference sequence). This CDR3 region has 12 residues. V was pared by 6 bases and J by 1 base, with 6 bases between. Here the CDR3 DNA reads TGTGCCAGTAGCGGCGGGAACACTGAAGCTTTCTTT. Translated: CASSGGNTEAFF.

This clone was observed a few times. The rearrangement uses TRBV19 and TRBJ2-3; the match to TRBD2 covers 9 bases. The CDR3 is made up of 21 amino acids. V shed 1 base, J shed 0 bases, and the junction held 17 bases outside the gene matches. Germline V CDR1 and CDR2: LNHDA, SQIVND (reference sequence). The chain's CDR3 is CASSIGTASGVVRYSTDTQYF. DNA of the CDR3: TGTGCCAGTAGTATAGGCACGGCTAGCGGGGTAGTACGATATAGCACAGATACGCAGTATTTT.

V is TRBV19 and J is TRBJ2-1, with D maybe TRBD2 (6 bases). The germline V gene encodes CDR1 LNHDA and CDR2 SQIVND (reference sequence). Trimming shortened V by 7 bases and J by 1 base, and 11 bases separated the two germline ends. The CDR3 runs to 14 residues. CDR3 coding DNA: TGTGCCAGTATGGCCGGAGGGTCCTACAATGAGCAGTTCTTC. Translated: CASMAGGSYNEQFF.

The V and J genes are TRBV23-1 and TRBJ1-6; D gene ambiguous. TRBV23-1 carries the ORF label, with uncertain function. CDR3 size: 16 residues. V shed 0 bases and J shed 7 bases, with 13 bases lying between them. The CDR3 sequence: CASSQSGGQENSPLHF. CDR3 nucleotides: TGCGCCAGCAGTCAATCGGGAGGGCAGGAAAATTCACCCCTCCACTTT.

J is TRBJ2-7 and V is TRBV19, with 8 bases lining up with TRBD1. The V gene's germline CDR1 is LNHDA and CDR2 SQIVND (reference sequence). This CDR3 is 15 amino acids long. The junction had 9 bases not matched to a gene; V was cut back by 3 bases and J by 5 bases. The CDR3 reads CASSIIGQGANEQYF. The CDR3 nucleotides read TGTGCCAGTAGTATCATAGGGCAGGGGGCGAACGAGCAGTACTTC.

This clone was observed a single time. The chain joins TRBV28 to TRBJ2-6, with 8 bases identical to TRBD1. CDR3 size: 16 residues. Germline V gives CDR1 MDHEN, CDR2 SYDVKM. Trimming cost V 8 bases and J 3 bases; bases outside gene matches: 9. The CDR3 here is CASFPQGARGANVLTF. CDR3 coding DNA: TGTGCCAGCTTTCCCCAGGGGGCGCGTGGGGCCAACGTCCTGACTTTC. Complete variable domain (other parts from reference TRBV28 and TRBJ2-6): DVKVTQSSRYLVKRTGEKVFLECVQDMDHENMFWYRQDPGLGLRLIYFSYDVKMKEKGDIPEGYSVSREKKERFSLILESASTNQTSMYLCASFPQGARGANVLTFGAGSRLTVL.

The rearrangement links TRBV9 to TRBJ2-7, with a weak D call TRBD2 (6 bases). V lost 4 bases and J 6 bases, leaving 17 bases between the germline ends. Germline lookup yields CDR1 SGDLS and CDR2 YYNGEE. This CDR3 is 14 amino acids long. The CDR3 protein is CASSPFRAEGEQYF. The CDR3 nucleotides are TGTGCCAGCAGCCCCTTCAGGGCGGAGGGCGAGCAGTACTTC.